The 14 T cell receptor beta chains below were found in one sample sequenced in a study of blood T cell repertoires in COVID-19. Clones were sequenced by immunoSEQ multiplex PCR, and TCRdb holds only the in-frame ones, with some missing. This sample yields under 250,000 clones, of which 80% to 90% are seen a single time; roughly 6.3% belongs to the top ten. Sequencing was done on a sample of peripheral blood. The receptors stem from a man in his 60s with acute or convalescent COVID-19.

The chain has TRBV10-2 and TRBJ1-4, with TRBD1 as a possible D gene (5 bases). The CDR3 runs to 16 residues. V lost 7 bases and J 2 bases, leaving 17 bases between the germline ends. The germline V gene has CDR1 WSHSY and CDR2 SAAADI. CDR3 residues: CASTLRRGGTNEKLFF. The CDR3 nucleotides read TGCGCCAGCACCCTAAGGAGGGGTGGGACTAATGAAAAACTGTTTTTT.

The sample holds one count of this clone. This chain uses TRBV9 with TRBJ2-7, with TRBD2 matching over 14 bases. V was clipped by 3 bases and J by 3 bases; unmatched bases: 2. This CDR3 is built from 15 residues. The germline V gene has CDR1 SGDLS and CDR2 YYNGEE. The CDR3 DNA sequence: TGTGCCAGCAGCGGCGGGACTAGCGGGAGCTACGAGCAGTACTTC. This codes for CASSGGTSGSYEQYF.

The rearrangement uses TRBV27 and TRBJ1-1, with D possibly matching TRBD1 (5 bases). Trimming removed 5 bases at V and 3 bases at J, with 13 bases between. The CDR3 is 14 residues long. The germline gives CDR1 MNHEY, CDR2 SMNVEV (reference sequence). The CDR3 here is CASSHSGPHTEAFF. The CDR3 region has the DNA TGTGCCAGCAGTCACTCAGGGCCACACACTGAAGCTTTCTTT.

This clone turned up a few times. The gene calls are TRBV4-3 and TRBJ1-1, with TRBD1 matching over 10 bases. CDR1 is LGHNA and CDR2 is YSLEER in the germline V gene. Germline trimming cut 4 bases from V and 5 bases from J; bases unmatched to any gene: 4. The CDR3 sequence is 14 residues long. The CDR3 DNA sequence: TGCGCCAGCAGCCGAGACAGGGGGCCGACTGAAGCTTTCTTT. This translates into CASSRDRGPTEAFF.

This chain connects TRBV7-9 to TRBJ2-7, with a possible D match to TRBD1 (6 bases). Germline V CDR1 and CDR2: SEHNR, FQNEAQ (reference sequence). The CDR3 is made up of 15 amino acids. The V end lost 5 bases, the J end lost 5 bases, and 19 bases lay between the germline ends. The CDR3 DNA sequence: TGTGCCAGCAGCACTACCCGAGGGGGTTTCGACGAGCAGTACTTC. Protein product: CASSTTRGGFDEQYF.

This clone occurred many times. This chain uses TRBV19 with TRBJ1-6, with D perhaps TRBD1 (5 bases). Germline V gene lookup returns CDR1 LNHDA and CDR2 SQIVND (reference sequence). The V end lost 8 bases, the J end lost 7 bases, and 15 bases lay between the germline ends. The CDR3 covers 14 residues. CDR3 sequence (DNA): TGTGCCAGTGGAGGGGACGAGGGAAATTCACCCCTCCACTTT. As protein: CASGGDEGNSPLHF.

V gene TRBV28 combines with J gene TRBJ2-5; TRBD1 matches 11 bases. Germline V CDR1 and CDR2: MDHEN, SYDVKM. The CDR3 runs to 16 residues. After removal of 6 bases from V and 5 bases from J, the junction contained 11 bases not matched to a gene. The CDR3 loop reads CASRSGTGGIRETQYF. CDR3 sequence (DNA): TGTGCCAGCAGATCCGGGACAGGGGGTATTCGGGAGACCCAGTACTTC.

The gene calls are TRBV9 and TRBJ2-1; 15 positions agree with TRBD2. CDR3 length equals 15 residues. Germline-derived CDR1 and CDR2 are SGDLS and YYNGEE. Losses at the gene ends were 3 bases for V and 7 bases for J; bases not matched to a gene: 2. In DNA, the CDR3 is TGTGCCAGCAGCGGAGGGACTAGCGGGAGGAATGAGCAGTTCTTC. Its translation is CASSGGTSGRNEQFF. Complete variable domain (other parts from reference TRBV9 and TRBJ2-1): DSGVTQTPKHLITATGQRVTLRCSPRSGDLSVYWYQQSLDQGLQFLIQYYNGEERAKGNILERFSAQQFPDLHSELNLSSLELGDSALYFCASSGGTSGRNEQFFGPGTRLTVL.

The rearrangement joins TRBV5-8 to TRBJ2-7; 10 bases line up with TRBD1. Germline loops: CDR1 SGHTS, CDR2 YDEGEE. The CDR3 loop spans 16 amino acids. V gave up 1 base and J gave up 8 bases; unmatched junction bases: 12. For the CDR3, the DNA is TGTGCCAGCAGCTTGAAGCCGGGACAGGGGAGTAATAAGCAGTACTTC. This translates into CASSLKPGQGSNKQYF.

This chain links TRBV19 with TRBJ1-3, with 7 bases fitting TRBD1. This CDR3 is built from 15 residues. Germline CDR1 is LNHDA and CDR2 is SQIVND (reference sequence). With V trimmed by 5 bases and J by 0 bases, 4 bases remained unmatched. The CDR3 DNA reads as TGTGCCAGTAGTCCACAGGGGTCCTCTGGAAACACCATATATTTT. The encoded protein is CASSPQGSSGNTIYF.

This clone was seen just once. The V gene is TRBV19, the J gene TRBJ2-5, with D maybe TRBD2 (5 bases). The ends were cut back, 4 bases at V and 4 bases at J, with 10 bases in the middle. This CDR3 has 13 residues. Germline CDR1 is LNHDA and CDR2 is SQIVND (reference sequence). As DNA, the CDR3 is TGTGCCAGTAGTAAGAGGGCGGGAGAGACCCAGTACTTC. Its translation is CASSKRAGETQYF.

The chain carries TRBV11-2 and TRBJ1-2, with 9 bases matching TRBD1. This CDR3 is built from 16 residues. Germline CDR1 SGHAT, CDR2 FQNNGV. The V gene end was trimmed by 4 bases and the J gene end by 2 bases; junction bases not matched to a gene: 8. The CDR3 loop reads CASSSTGGGMNYGYTF. The CDR3, as DNA: TGTGCCAGCAGCTCGACAGGGGGAGGGATGAACTATGGCTACACCTTC.

V gene TRBV2 combines with J gene TRBJ2-3, with a weak D call TRBD1 (6 bases). V lost 2 bases and J 6 bases, leaving 15 bases between the germline ends. CDR1 and CDR2 (germline): SNHLY, FYNNEI. The CDR3 consists of 15 residues. The CDR3 DNA sequence: TGTGCCAGCAGTGAAACCAGGGACAAAAGGGATACGCAGTATTTT. It translates to CASSETRDKRDTQYF.

The J gene is TRBJ2-2, the V gene TRBV15, with a tentative D call TRBD1 (6 bases). The germline V and J ends were trimmed by 5 bases and 5 bases, with 12 bases remaining between them. CDR3 length: 14 amino acids. Per germline, CDR1 LNHNV and CDR2 YYDKDF (reference sequence). The CDR3 spells CATSPGVRTGELFF. The CDR3 DNA is TGTGCCACCAGCCCAGGGGTTAGGACCGGGGAGCTGTTTTTT. Full variable domain (missing parts from reference TRBV15 and TRBJ2-2): DAMVIQNPRYQVTQFGKPVTLSCSQTLNHNVMYWYQQKSSQAPKLLFHYYDKDFNNEADTPDNFQSRRPNTSFCFLDIRSPGLGDTAMYLCATSPGVRTGELFFGEGSRLTVL.